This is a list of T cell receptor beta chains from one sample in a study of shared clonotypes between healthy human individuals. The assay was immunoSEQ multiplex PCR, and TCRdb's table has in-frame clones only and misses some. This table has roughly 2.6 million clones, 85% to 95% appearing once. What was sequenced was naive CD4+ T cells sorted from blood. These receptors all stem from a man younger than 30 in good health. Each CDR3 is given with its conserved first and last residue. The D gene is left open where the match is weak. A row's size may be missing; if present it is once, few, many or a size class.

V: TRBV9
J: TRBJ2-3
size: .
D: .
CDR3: CASSVGVGRTSGDTQYF
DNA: TGTGCCAGCAGCGTAGGAGTGGGTCGAACCTCGGGCGATACGCAGTATTTT

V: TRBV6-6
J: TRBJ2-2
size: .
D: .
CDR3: CASSYSATSSAGELFF
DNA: TGTGCCAGCAGTTACTCGGCGACTAGTTCCGCCGGGGAGCTGTTTTTT

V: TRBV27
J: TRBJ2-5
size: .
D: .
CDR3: CASSSISGRGGTQGSWSFQETQYF
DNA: TGTGCCAGCAGTTCCATCTCAGGCCGCGGCGGGACTCAGGGGAGTTGGAGCTTCCAAGAGACCCAGTACTTC

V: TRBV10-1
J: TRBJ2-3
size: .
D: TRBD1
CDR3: CASSDPGGASTDTQYF
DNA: TGCGCCAGCAGTGATCCAGGGGGCGCGAGCACAGATACGCAGTATTTT

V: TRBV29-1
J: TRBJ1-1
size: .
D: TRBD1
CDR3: CSGAAGTGEGTEAFF
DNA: TGCAGCGGGGCCGCCGGGACAGGGGAAGGCACTGAAGCTTTCTTT

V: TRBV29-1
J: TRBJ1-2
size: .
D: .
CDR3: CSVVAGVVDGYTF
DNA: TGCAGCGTTGTGGCAGGAGTGGTAGATGGCTACACCTTC

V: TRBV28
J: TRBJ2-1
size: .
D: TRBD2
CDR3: CASSFSGRANEQFF
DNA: TGTGCCAGCAGTTTTTCGGGGAGGGCCAATGAGCAGTTCTTC

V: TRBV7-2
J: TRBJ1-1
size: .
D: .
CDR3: CASSLGHIRTEAFF
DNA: TGTGCCAGCAGCTTAGGGCACATCAGGACTGAAGCTTTCTTT

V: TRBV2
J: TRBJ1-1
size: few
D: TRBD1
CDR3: CASSSQGMDEAFF
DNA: TGTGCCAGCAGTTCACAGGGGATGGATGAAGCTTTCTTT

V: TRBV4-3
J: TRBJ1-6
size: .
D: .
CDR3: CASSQEFGGNSPLHF
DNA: TGCGCCAGCAGCCAAGAGTTCGGCGGAAATTCACCCCTCCACTTT

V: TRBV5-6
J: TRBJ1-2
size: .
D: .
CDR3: CASSYLRAIYGYTF
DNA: TGTGCCAGCAGCTACTTGAGGGCGATCTATGGCTACACCTTC

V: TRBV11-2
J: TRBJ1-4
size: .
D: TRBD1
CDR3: CASSSNGQGSREKLFF
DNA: TGTGCCAGCAGCTCGAACGGACAGGGGTCCCGTGAAAAACTGTTTTTT

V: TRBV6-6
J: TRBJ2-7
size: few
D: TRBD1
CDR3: CASSSPGTGGLEQYF
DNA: TGTGCCAGCAGTTCCCCCGGGACAGGGGGCCTCGAGCAGTACTTC

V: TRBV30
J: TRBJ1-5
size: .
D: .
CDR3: CAWSTVGGGNQPQHF
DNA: TGTGCCTGGAGTACGGTTGGGGGGGGCAATCAGCCCCAGCATTTT

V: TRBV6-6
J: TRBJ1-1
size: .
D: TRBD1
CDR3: CASRSTTGDTEAFF
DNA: TGTGCCAGCAGGTCCACCACAGGGGACACTGAAGCTTTCTTT

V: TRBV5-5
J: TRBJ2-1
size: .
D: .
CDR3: CASSAAGGLYNEQFF
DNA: TGTGCCAGCAGCGCGGCAGGGGGGCTTTACAATGAGCAGTTCTTC

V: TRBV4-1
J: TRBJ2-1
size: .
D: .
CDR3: CASSHFIIGLAINNEQFF
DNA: TGCGCCAGCAGCCACTTCATCATCGGGCTAGCGATAAACAATGAGCAGTTCTTC

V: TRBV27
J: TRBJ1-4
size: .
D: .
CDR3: CASSLYPQGYATNEKLFF
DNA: TGTGCCAGCAGTTTATACCCCCAGGGATATGCAACTAATGAAAAACTGTTTTTT

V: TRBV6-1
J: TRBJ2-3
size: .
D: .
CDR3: CASRTGEGTDTQYF
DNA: TGTGCCAGCAGGACGGGGGAAGGAACAGATACGCAGTATTTT

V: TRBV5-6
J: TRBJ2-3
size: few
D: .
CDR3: CASSSALRVQDTQYF
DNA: TGTGCCAGCAGCAGTGCCCTCCGGGTACAAGATACGCAGTATTTT

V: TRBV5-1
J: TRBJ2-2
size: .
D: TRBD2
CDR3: CASSLQREGPRAGELFF
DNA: TGCGCCAGCAGCTTGCAGCGGGAGGGCCCACGGGCCGGGGAGCTGTTTTTT

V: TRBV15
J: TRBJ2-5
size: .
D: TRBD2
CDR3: CATSTRLAGGQETQYF
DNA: TGTGCCACCAGCACCCGACTAGCGGGGGGGCAAGAGACCCAGTACTTC

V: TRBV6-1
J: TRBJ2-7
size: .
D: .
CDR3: CASSGDDHYEQYF
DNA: TGTGCCAGCAGTGGGGACGATCACTACGAGCAGTACTTC

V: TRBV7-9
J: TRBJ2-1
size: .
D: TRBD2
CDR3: CASSPIGLAGVNEQFF
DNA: TGTGCCAGCAGCCCCATAGGACTAGCGGGAGTTAATGAGCAGTTCTTC

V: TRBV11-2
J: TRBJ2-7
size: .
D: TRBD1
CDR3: CASSLATGAFSYEQYF
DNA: TGTGCCAGCAGCTTAGCAACAGGGGCATTCTCCTACGAGCAGTACTTC

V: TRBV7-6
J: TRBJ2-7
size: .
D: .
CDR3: CASSLALGPSYEQYF
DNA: TGTGCCAGCAGCTTAGCGCTAGGACCGAGCTACGAGCAGTACTTC

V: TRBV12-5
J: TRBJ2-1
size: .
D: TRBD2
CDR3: CASGLVPKGAGGYNEQFF
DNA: TGTGCTAGTGGTTTGGTACCCAAGGGAGCGGGGGGCTACAATGAGCAGTTCTTC

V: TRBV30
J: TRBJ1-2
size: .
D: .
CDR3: CAWSVGGDYGYTF
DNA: TGTGCCTGGAGTGTAGGGGGGGACTATGGCTACACCTTC

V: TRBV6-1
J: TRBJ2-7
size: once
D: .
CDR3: CASSEGSPYEQYF
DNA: TGTGCCAGCAGTGAAGGGAGTCCCTACGAGCAGTACTTC

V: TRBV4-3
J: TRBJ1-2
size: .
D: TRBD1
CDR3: CASAPRTGAYGYTF
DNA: TGCGCCAGCGCACCGCGGACAGGGGCATATGGCTACACCTTC

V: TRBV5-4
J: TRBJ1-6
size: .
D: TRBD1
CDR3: CASSFGQGGNSPLHF
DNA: TGTGCCAGCAGCTTCGGACAGGGGGGTAATTCACCCCTCCACTTT

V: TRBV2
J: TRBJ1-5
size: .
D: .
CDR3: CASSESNSNQPQHF
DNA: TGTGCCAGCAGTGAGAGCAATAGCAATCAGCCCCAGCATTTT

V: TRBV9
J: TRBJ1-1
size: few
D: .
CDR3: CASSVGQHKNTEAFF
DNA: TGTGCCAGCAGCGTAGGGCAGCATAAGAACACTGAAGCTTTCTTT

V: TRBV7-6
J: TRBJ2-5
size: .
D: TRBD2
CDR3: CASSPGLAGGAQETQYF
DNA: TGTGCCAGCAGCCCAGGACTAGCGGGGGGGGCCCAAGAGACCCAGTACTTC

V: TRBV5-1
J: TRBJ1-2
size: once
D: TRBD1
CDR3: CAQTRPGGAEGYTF
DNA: TGCGCCCAAACGAGGCCAGGGGGCGCGGAAGGCTACACCTTC

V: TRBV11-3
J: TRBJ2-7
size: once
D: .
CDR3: CASSLNTVTSHEQYF
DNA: TGTGCCAGCAGCTTAAACACAGTCACCTCCCACGAGCAGTACTTC

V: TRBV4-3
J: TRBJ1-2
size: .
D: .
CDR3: CASSQDKWGYTF
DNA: TGCGCCAGCAGCCAAGATAAATGGGGCTACACCTTC

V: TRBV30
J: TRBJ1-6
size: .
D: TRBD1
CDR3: CAWGQGGRSMGFMPPLHF
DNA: TGTGCCTGGGGTCAGGGGGGGCGGTCAATGGGGTTCATGCCACCCCTCCACTTT

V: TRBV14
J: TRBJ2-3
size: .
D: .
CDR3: CASSIVLSTDTQYF
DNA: TGTGCCAGCAGCATTGTTCTTAGCACAGATACGCAGTATTTT

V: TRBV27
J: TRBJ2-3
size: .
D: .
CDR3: CASSFSDTDTQYF
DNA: TGTGCCAGCAGTTTTTCAGACACAGATACGCAGTATTTT

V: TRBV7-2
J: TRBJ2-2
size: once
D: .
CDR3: CASSPTLNTGELFF
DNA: TGTGCCAGCAGCCCTACACTGAACACCGGGGAGCTGTTTTTT

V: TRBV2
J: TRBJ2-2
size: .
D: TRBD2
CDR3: CASRRTSGGENTGELFF
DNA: TGTGCCAGCAGGAGGACTAGCGGGGGCGAGAACACCGGGGAGCTGTTTTTT

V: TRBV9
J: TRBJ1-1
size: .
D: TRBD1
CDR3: CASSVVTGAYTEAFF
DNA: TGTGCCAGCAGCGTAGTAACAGGGGCGTACACTGAAGCTTTCTTT

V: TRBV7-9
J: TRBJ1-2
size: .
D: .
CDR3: CASSLGGINYGYTF
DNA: TGTGCCAGCAGCTTAGGGGGAATAAACTATGGCTACACCTTC

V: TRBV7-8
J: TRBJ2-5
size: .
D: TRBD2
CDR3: CASSLDAGEQYF
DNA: TGTGCCAGCAGCTTAGACGCGGGGGAGCAGTACTTC

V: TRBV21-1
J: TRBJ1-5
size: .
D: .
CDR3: CASSKGPRDRGDQPQHF
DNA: TGTGCCAGCAGCAAAGGCCCCCGGGACAGGGGCGATCAGCCCCAGCATTTT

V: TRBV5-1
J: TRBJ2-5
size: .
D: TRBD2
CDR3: CASSDSGTSGRRSETQYF
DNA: TGCGCCAGCAGCGATTCCGGGACTAGCGGGAGGAGGTCAGAGACCCAGTACTTC

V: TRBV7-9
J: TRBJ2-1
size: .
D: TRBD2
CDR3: CASSPAGGRVGNEQFF
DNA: TGTGCCAGCAGCCCAGCCGGCGGGAGGGTAGGCAATGAGCAGTTCTTC

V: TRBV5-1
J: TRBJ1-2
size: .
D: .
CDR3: CASSLGTYGYTF
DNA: TGCGCCAGCAGCTTGGGGACCTATGGCTACACCTTC